This T cell receptor beta chain was obtained from a study of ipilimumab plus nivolumab after autologous stem cell transplantation (dated by TCRdb to about 2021). Broadly, across the study: Trial patients received a median of roughly five ipilimumab doses and fewer than 10 nivolumab doses. Patients with high-risk diffuse large B cell lymphoma, mature T cell lymphoma, or multiple myeloma undergoing autologous transplant were enrolled in the trial. The intent-to-treat population of the trial was made up of 35 to 40 patients. The DLBCL cohort included primary refractory and relapsed disease, with 18-month progression-free survival of approximately 87% and 28% respectively.

Receptor libraries were prepared by the immunoSEQ multiplex PCR assay. TCRdb provides this immuneACCESS table in a form limited to in-frame rearrangements. Some clones are lacking; in checked studies, under half of them reflect an unresolved V gene, and why the rest are absent is not known. For this sample there are tens of thousands of clones; 85% to 90% appear just once. The ten largest clonotypes hold roughly 5.5% of the sample. Counted from cysteine to phenylalanine, this CDR3 has 15 amino acids. The kept DNA is CDR3 alone, 45 bases in frame from the first base. Between the V and J ends, shortened by 3 bases and 4 bases respectively, the junction contains 13 bases. The germline V gene (reference sequence) gives CDR1 as SGHNT and CDR2 as YYREEE. Ipilimumab was given at 1 mg/kg intravenously on day 1 of selected weeks, and checkpoint therapy started 14 to 28 days after autologous transplant. Nivolumab was given at 3 mg/kg intravenously on day 1 of weeks 1, 4, 7, 10, and every two weeks through week 26. The study was a Phase Ib clinical trial testing combined checkpoint inhibition with ipilimumab and nivolumab as consolidation after autologous stem cell transplantation.

Concerning this clone: The specificity of this receptor is unknown. Per-base qualities were not stored, and no clone one base away is much larger.

Overall results and qualifications from the work: Combined checkpoint inhibition appeared tolerable as post-transplant consolidation, according to the authors' conclusion. According to the authors, a biologic rationale for studying the approach further came from T cell receptor repertoire, regulatory T cell phenotype and gut microbiota profiles.

The origin of this receptor is a male donor with diffuse large B-cell lymphoma. This specimen was PBMCs, taken in a trial of ipilimumab plus nivolumab as post-transplant consolidation. In this chain, TRBV5-4 is recombined with TRBJ1-4; TRBD1 could be the D gene, as 6 bases match. The base sequence is TGTGCCAGCAGCTCAACAGGGCGAGGTAATGAAAAACTGTTTTTT. The translation is CASSSTGRGNEKLFF.